This record looks at one T cell receptor beta chain sequence and its context. Its antigen is still unknown. The CDR3 contains 12 residues. Germline values: CDR1 MDHEN, CDR2 SYDVKM. V dropped 7 bases and J dropped 6 bases, with 10 bases sitting between them. The repertoire was sequenced with immunoSEQ multiplex PCR; TCRdb's copy has only in-frame clones and lacks some. The sample has 93,000 or so clones, 79% seen once. The sample comes from a study of glioma-infiltrating T cells after dendritic cell vaccination. Study overall: Dendritic cell vaccine was injected intradermally three times, biweekly. Study conclusions and caveats: Longer survival after dendritic cell vaccination followed higher pretreatment TIL content.

Fresh-frozen tumor tissue and more than two years of survival data were available for all. V and J are TRBV28 and TRBJ1-5; the D gene is possibly TRBD1 (6 bases). The sequence derives from a human donor with glioblastoma. The sample here was blood, taken before dendritic cell vaccination. The CDR3 region is CASTGESQPQHF. For the CDR3, the DNA is TGTGCCAGCACAGGGGAGAGTCAGCCCCAGCATTTT.